The clone carrying this TCR beta chain was picked up one time. The CDR3 has 14 residues. Losses at the gene ends were 3 bases for V and 3 bases for J; bases not matched to a gene: 4. Germline V gene data show CDR1 as SEHNR and CDR2 as FQNEAQ (reference sequence). In the authors' methods: Nucleated cell number was recorded as an estimate derived from reference gene primer amplification. Some clones are missing from TCRdb's copy, which holds only in-frame ones; the method was immunoSEQ multiplex PCR. V and J calls and clone size come straight from that table; D and trimming were deduced from the DNA. In the table there are roughly 100,000 clones, roughly 80% of which are singletons. The data derive from a study of blood T cell repertoires in COVID-19. Study background: Specimens from acute and convalescent COVID-19 originated in the United States, Italy and Spain. T cells, B-cell-depleted T cells, or PBMCs provided the cDNA or gDNA that served as material.

The rearrangement joins TRBV7-9 to TRBJ1-2; 7 bases are a match to TRBD1. The TCR was taken from a human donor in a cohort sampled during active COVID-19. The sequenced material came from peripheral blood. The CDR3 spells CASSFPGQYYGYTF. CDR3 nucleotides: TGTGCCAGCAGCTTCCCGGGACAGTACTATGGCTACACCTTC.